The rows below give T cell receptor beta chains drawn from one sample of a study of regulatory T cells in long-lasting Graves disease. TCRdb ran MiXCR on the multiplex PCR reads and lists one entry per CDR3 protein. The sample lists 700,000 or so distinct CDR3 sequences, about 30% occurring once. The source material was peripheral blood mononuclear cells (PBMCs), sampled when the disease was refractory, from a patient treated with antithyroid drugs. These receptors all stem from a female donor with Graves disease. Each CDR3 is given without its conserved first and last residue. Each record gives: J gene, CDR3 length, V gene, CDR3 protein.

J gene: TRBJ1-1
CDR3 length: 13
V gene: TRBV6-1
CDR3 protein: ASSEAVSWGTEAF

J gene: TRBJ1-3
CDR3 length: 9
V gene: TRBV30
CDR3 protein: AWIWGNTIY

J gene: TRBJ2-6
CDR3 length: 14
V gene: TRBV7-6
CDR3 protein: ASSPVTVSGANVLT

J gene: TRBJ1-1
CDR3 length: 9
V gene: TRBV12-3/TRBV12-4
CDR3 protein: ASSHGNPGF

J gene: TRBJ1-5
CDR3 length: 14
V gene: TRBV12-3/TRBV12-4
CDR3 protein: ASSSLMAGGTRPQH

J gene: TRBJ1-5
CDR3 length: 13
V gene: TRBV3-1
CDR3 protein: ASSPGGNTGRPQH

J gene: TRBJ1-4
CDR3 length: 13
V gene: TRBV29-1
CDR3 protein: SVGLAGARLEKLF

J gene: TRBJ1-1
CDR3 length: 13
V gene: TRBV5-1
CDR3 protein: ASSSQTGLNTEAF

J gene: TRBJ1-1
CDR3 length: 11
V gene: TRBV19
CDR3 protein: ASTPNLRTEAF

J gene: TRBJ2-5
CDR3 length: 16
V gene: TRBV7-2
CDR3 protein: ASSHARGGSPRQETQY

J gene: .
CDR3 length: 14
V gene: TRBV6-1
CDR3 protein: ASSDYLAGGLSEQF

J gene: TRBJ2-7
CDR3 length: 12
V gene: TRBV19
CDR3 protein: ASRGSGNAYEQY

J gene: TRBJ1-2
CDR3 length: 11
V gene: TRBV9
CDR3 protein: ASSVGTVYGYT

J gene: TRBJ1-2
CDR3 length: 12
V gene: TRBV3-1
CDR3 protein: ASSQGQWGYGYT

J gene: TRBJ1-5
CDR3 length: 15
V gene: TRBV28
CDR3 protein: ASIHAPGAQRNQPQH

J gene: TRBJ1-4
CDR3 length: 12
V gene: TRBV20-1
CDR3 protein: SARDGDKREKLF

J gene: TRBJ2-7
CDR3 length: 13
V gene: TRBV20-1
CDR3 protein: SASQDQPGSYEQY

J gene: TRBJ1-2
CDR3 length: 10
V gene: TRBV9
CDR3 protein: ASSVEGHGYT

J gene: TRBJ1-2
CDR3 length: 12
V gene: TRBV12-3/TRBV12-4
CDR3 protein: ASSPNGANYGYT